Listed below are T cell receptor beta chains from one sample, sequenced in a study of Ad26.COV2.S vaccination and SARS-CoV-2 variants. Some clones are missing from TCRdb's copy, which holds only in-frame ones; the method was immunoSEQ multiplex PCR. The data contain just under 250,000 clones, roughly 88% of them singletons. The sample in question was peripheral blood, obtained in a trial of Ad26.COV2.S vaccine versus placebo. Receptors were obtained from a person aged 18-60 years who received the Ad26.COV2.S COVID-19 vaccine or a placebo. Each CDR3 is given with its conserved first and last residue. A D gene is named only where the DNA matches it firmly.

-	TRBJ1-3	TRBV10-3	CAISGPVGNTIYF	TGTGCCATCAGTGGGCCAGTTGGAAACACCATATATTTT
-	TRBJ2-1	TRBV7-6	CASSPIYGAYNEQFF	TGTGCCAGCAGCCCAATTTACGGTGCGTACAATGAGCAGTTCTTC
-	TRBJ2-7	TRBV28	CASSFPAGQLKTSYEQYF	TGTGCCAGCAGTTTCCCCGCGGGACAACTAAAAACATCCTACGAGCAGTACTTC
-	TRBJ2-2	TRBV14	CASSQDLVPSSVGELFF	TGTGCCAGCAGCCAAGATCTGGTCCCTAGTTCAGTCGGGGAGCTGTTTTTT
-	TRBJ1-2	TRBV24-1	CATSDSGRFPYGYTF	TGTGCCACCAGTGATTCAGGTAGATTCCCCTATGGCTACACCTTC
-	TRBJ1-2	TRBV9	CASSVSQGPNYGYTF	TGTGCCAGCAGCGTAAGCCAGGGGCCTAACTATGGCTACACCTTC
-	TRBJ2-7	TRBV6-5	CASSYMVGYYEQYF	TGTGCCAGCAGTTACATGGTGGGTTACTACGAGCAGTACTTC
TRBD1	TRBJ1-3	TRBV4-2	CASSQEGGQSRNSGNTIYF	TGTGCCAGCAGCCAAGAGGGGGGACAGTCTAGGAACTCTGGAAACACCATATATTTT
TRBD1	TRBJ2-7	TRBV6-2/TRBV6-3	CASSRPRGPPYEQYF	TGTGCCAGCAGCCGCCCCAGGGGGCCCCCATACGAGCAGTACTTC
-	TRBJ2-7	TRBV5-6	CAGCRGQGIGYEQYF	TGTGCCGGCTGTCGGGGTCAGGGGATCGGCTACGAGCAGTACTTC
-	TRBJ2-1	TRBV7-3	CASSPQVSSYNEQFF	TGTGCCAGCAGCCCACAGGTGAGCTCCTACAATGAGCAGTTCTTC
-	TRBJ2-7	TRBV7-2	CASSLVPQLYEQYF	TGTGCCAGCAGCTTAGTGCCCCAACTCTACGAGCAGTACTTC
-	TRBJ2-7	TRBV11-2	CASSLGSTQYEQYF	TGTGCCAGCAGCTTAGGGAGCACTCAGTACGAGCAGTACTTC
TRBD1	TRBJ2-7	TRBV11-2	CASSLMAGGYEQYF	TGTGCCAGCAGCCTAATGGCAGGGGGCTACGAGCAGTACTTC
TRBD1	TRBJ2-5	TRBV18	CASSPQGTAQETQYF	TGTGCCAGCTCACCCCAAGGGACAGCCCAAGAGACCCAGTACTTC
-	TRBJ2-3	TRBV7-2	CASSLEARGDTQYF	TGTGCCAGCAGCTTAGAAGCCCGGGGAGATACGCAGTATTTT